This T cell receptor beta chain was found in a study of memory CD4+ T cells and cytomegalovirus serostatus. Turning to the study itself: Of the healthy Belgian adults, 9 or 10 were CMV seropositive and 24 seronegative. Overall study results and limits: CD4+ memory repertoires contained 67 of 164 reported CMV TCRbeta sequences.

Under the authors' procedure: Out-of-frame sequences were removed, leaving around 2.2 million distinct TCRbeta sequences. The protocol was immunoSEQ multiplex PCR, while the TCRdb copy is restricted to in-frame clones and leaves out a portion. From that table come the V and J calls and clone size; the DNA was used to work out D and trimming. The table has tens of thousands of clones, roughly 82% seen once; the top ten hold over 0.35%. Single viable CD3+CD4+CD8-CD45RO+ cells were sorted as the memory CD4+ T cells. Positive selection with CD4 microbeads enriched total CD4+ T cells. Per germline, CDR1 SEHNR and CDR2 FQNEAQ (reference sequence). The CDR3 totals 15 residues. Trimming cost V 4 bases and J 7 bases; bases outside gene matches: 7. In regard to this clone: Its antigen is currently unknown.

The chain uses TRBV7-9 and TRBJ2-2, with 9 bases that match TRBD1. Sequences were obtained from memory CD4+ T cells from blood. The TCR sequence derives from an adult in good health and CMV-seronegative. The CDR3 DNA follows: TGTGCCAGCAGCTCCGGGACAGGGATCATCGGGGAGCTGTTTTTT. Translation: CASSSGTGIIGELFF.